This T cell receptor (beta chain) was identified in a study of response to subunit inactivated influenza vaccine. This clonotype showed up many times. The length of the CDR3 is 12 residues. Trimming took off 7 bases at V and 3 bases at J, with 13 bases between the two ends. CDR1 is SQVTM, CDR2 ANQGSEA, per germline. TCRdb itself ran the RT-PCR reads through MiXCR, one entry per CDR3 protein. The profile shows about 570,000 distinct CDR3 sequences, over 9% of them singletons. The data were also submitted as part of a second study, on T cells expressing NK-cell markers. That paper adds: Generation of TCR beta cDNA was performed by 5'RACE template switching incorporating UMIs. Seven HCMV-seropositive donors and one seronegative donor made up the eight sequenced donors. Sorting was restricted to alpha-beta TCR T cells by an anti-gamma-delta TCR antibody in several experiments. Dominant NKG2C+ clonotypes in roughly six donors made up about 1.0-7.0% of CD8+ T cells. Similarly, these clonotypes led the CD3+CD56-NKG2C+ fraction as well in four donors.

V usage is TRBV29-1 and J usage is TRBJ2-7, with unresolved D. Sequences were derived from PBMCs from blood, sampled on the day of vaccination. This clonotype was obtained from a man in his fifties or sixties who received an inactivated influenza vaccine. The CDR3 region is CSAWQDHYEQYF. The CDR3 DNA reads TGCAGCGCTTGGCAGGACCACTACGAGCAGTACTTC.